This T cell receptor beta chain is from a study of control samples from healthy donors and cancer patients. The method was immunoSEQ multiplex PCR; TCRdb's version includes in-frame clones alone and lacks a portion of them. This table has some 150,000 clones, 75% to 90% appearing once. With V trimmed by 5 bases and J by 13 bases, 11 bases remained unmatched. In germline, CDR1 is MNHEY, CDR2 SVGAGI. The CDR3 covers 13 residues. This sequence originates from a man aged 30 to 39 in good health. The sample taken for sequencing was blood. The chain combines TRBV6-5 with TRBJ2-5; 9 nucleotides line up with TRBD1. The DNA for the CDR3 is TGTGCCAGCAGTCCTGGGACAGGGAGGGTCGCGTACTTC. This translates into CASSPGTGRVAYF.